The clone carrying this T cell receptor (beta chain) came up once. RNA transcripts yielded amplified TCR beta CDR3 regions. First-round RT-PCR with HTBI primers amplified the TCR CDR3 region. TCRdb redid the calling of the multiplex PCR reads with MiXCR, one entry per CDR3 protein. Found here are a few hundred thousand distinct CDR3 sequences, about 15% of them singletons; the top ten hold under 7.5%. This record belongs to a study of T cells in Graves' hyperthyroidism and ophthalmopathy. CDR3 size: 14 residues. In germline, CDR1 is SGHVS, CDR2 FQNEAQ. V was shortened by 3 bases and J by 10 bases, with 16 bases between the two germline ends.

The receptor's source is a young woman with Graves' hyperthyroidism. The sample taken for sequencing was blood. The J gene is TRBJ2-1, the V gene TRBV7-8, with TRBD1 as a possible D gene (5 bases). The chain's CDR3 is CASSFMTAYSEQFF. For the CDR3, the DNA is TGTGCCAGCAGCTTCATGACAGCCTATTCAGAGCAGTTCTTC.